This T cell receptor beta chain stems from a study of blood T cells in healthy people across ages. General study findings and limits: Older age went with lower TCR beta diversity per million T cells, in a roughly linear way. Higher diversity, along with more naive CD4+ cells, distinguished long-lived donors from aged donors. Estimates drawn from one million T cells were deemed to understate diversity.

Primed by a sample-barcoded 5' primer and a J-beta primer mix, a second PCR proceeded for 7 to 11 cycles. TCRdb passed the 5' RACE reads through MiXCR, listing each CDR3 protein once. Of 1.5 million to 2 million distinct CDR3 sequences listed, 40% to 55% are singletons. Of note for this clonotype: Its antigen is unidentified.

The sequencing sample was made of blood. The clonotype originates from a middle-aged woman in good health.

CDR3 amino acids: CASSSNTQETRDYTYGYTF. As DNA, the CDR3 is TGTGCCAGCAGTTCCAACACTCAGGAAACTAGGGACTACACCTATGGCTACACCTTC. The V call is TRBV6-5, the J call TRBJ1-2; D is possibly TRBD1 (5 bases). Trimming stripped 4 bases from V and 4 bases from J, with 28 bases between. The germline gives CDR1 MNHEY, CDR2 SVGAGI. CDR3 length: 19 residues.